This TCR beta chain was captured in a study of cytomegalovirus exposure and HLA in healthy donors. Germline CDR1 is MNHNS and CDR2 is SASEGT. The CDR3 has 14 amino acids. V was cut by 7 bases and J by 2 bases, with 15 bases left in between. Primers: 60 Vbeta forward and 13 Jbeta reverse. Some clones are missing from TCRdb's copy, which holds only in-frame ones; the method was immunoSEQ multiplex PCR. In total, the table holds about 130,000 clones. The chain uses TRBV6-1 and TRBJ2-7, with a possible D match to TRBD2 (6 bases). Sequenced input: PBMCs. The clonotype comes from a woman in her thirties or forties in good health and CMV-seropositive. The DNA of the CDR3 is TGTGCCAGCACCTCCACGGGGGATACCTACGAGCAGTACTTC. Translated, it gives CASTSTGDTYEQYF.